The present entry profiles one T cell receptor beta chain with its context. Its cognate antigen is unknown. Clones were read by immunoSEQ multiplex PCR, and TCRdb kept only the in-frame ones, dropping some. The sample lists around 200,000 clones, 85% to 95% occurring once. This entry comes from a study of T cell responses to AZD1222 COVID-19 vaccine. Germline V gene data show CDR1 as MDHEN and CDR2 as SYDVKM. The V segment lost 8 bases and the J segment 0 bases; nucleotides outside the gene matches: 7. CDR3 length: 15 amino acids. Study observations and caveats: Spike-specific TCR repertoires showed rising breadth and depth after two AZD1222 doses. No day 14 peak samples; only post-peak repertoires were characterized. Only five to seven individuals given AZD1222 were seropositive at baseline.

The TCR sequence derives from an adult who received the AZD1222 COVID-19 vaccine. The source was peripheral blood, collected 28 days after the second AZD1222 dose. The chain couples TRBV28 to TRBJ1-3, with 7 bases matching TRBD1. CDR3 residues: CASRTGTFSGNTIYF. CDR3 nucleotide sequence: TGTGCCAGCCGGACAGGCACTTTCTCTGGAAACACCATATATTTT. Full variable domain (missing parts from reference TRBV28 and TRBJ1-3): DVKVTQSSRYLVKRTGEKVFLECVQDMDHENMFWYRQDPGLGLRLIYFSYDVKMKEKGDIPEGYSVSREKKERFSLILESASTNQTSMYLCASRTGTFSGNTIYFGEGSWLTVV.